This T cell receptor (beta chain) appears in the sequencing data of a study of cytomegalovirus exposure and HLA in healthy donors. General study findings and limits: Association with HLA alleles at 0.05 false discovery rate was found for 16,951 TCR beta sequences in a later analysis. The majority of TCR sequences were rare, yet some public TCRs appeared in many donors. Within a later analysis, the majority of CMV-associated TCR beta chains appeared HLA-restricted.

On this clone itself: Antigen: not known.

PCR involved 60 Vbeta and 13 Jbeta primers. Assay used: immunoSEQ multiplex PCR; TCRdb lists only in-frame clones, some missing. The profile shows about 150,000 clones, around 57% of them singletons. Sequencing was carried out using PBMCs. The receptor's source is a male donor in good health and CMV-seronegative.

CDR3 nucleotides: TGTGCCTGGAGTTCAGGGGTATCTGCCGTACTGTTTTTT. This encodes CAWSSGVSAVLFF. The chain is built from TRBV30 and TRBJ2-2; possibly TRBD1 for D (6 bases). Germline CDR1 and CDR2: GTSNPN and SVGIG (reference sequence). Between the trimmed V and J ends, which lost 2 bases and 14 bases, there was a span of 18 bases. This CDR3 is built from 13 residues. The entire variable domain, with the rest obtained from reference TRBV30 and TRBJ2-2, is as follows: SQTIHQWPATLVQPVGSPLSLECTVEGTSNPNLYWYRQAAGRGLQLLFYSVGIGQISSEVPQNLSASRPQDRQFILSSKKLLLSDSGFYLCAWSSGVSAVLFFGEGSRLTVL.